This note documents a single T cell receptor beta chain sequence. J was trimmed by 4 bases and V by 6 bases; bases with no gene match: 11. Germline CDR1 reads MNHEY; CDR2 reads SMNVEV (reference sequence). This CDR3 has 16 amino acids. The sample originates from a study of T cell changes during pregnancy in multiple sclerosis. Assay used: immunoSEQ multiplex PCR; TCRdb lists only in-frame clones, some missing. The sample holds almost 95,000 clones, 92% seen once. The sequencing used peripheral blood, collected in the first trimester of pregnancy. The chain is built from TRBV27 and TRBJ2-7; 11 bases map to TRBD1. The TCR was taken from a female donor with multiple sclerosis, enrolled in a pregnancy study. CDR3 loop: CASSGGGQGGGYEQYF. Written as DNA, the CDR3 is TGTGCCAGCAGCGGCGGGGGACAGGGGGGGGGATACGAGCAGTACTTC.